These 9 T cell receptor beta chains were sequenced from one sample in a study of blood T cell repertoires in COVID-19. Data came from immunoSEQ multiplex PCR; TCRdb stores just in-frame clones and leaves some out. Of over 90,000 clones listed, over 65% were seen once; the top ten hold 4.5%. Sample: peripheral blood. The receptors were gathered from a human donor in a cohort sampled during active COVID-19.

The chain recombines TRBV27 with TRBJ1-2, with D possibly matching TRBD1 (6 bases). Germline CDR1 reads MNHEY; CDR2 reads SMNVEV (reference sequence). Trimming took off 5 bases at V and 2 bases at J, with 15 bases between the two ends. The CDR3 consists of 15 residues. CDR3 sequence: CASSGTRGSNYGYTF. The CDR3 bases are TGTGCCAGCAGTGGAACTAGGGGGTCAAACTATGGCTACACCTTC.

J is TRBJ1-2 and V is TRBV10-3, with D tentatively TRBD1 (6 bases). The CDR3 runs 13 residues. The germline gives CDR1 ENHRY, CDR2 SYGVKD. V was pared by 6 bases and J by 6 bases, with 14 bases between. CDR3 region: CAISKTGADGYTF. For the CDR3, the DNA is TGTGCCATCAGCAAGACAGGAGCAGATGGCTACACCTTC.

In its sample, this clone was seen a few times. This rearrangement joins TRBV2 to TRBJ1-5, with 9 bases identical to TRBD1. Per germline, CDR1 SNHLY and CDR2 FYNNEI. Germline trimming cut 5 bases from V and 6 bases from J; bases unmatched to any gene: 5. The CDR3 is 14 amino acids. CDR3 region: CASSYGTGPQPQHF. CDR3 DNA: TGTGCCAGCAGTTATGGGACAGGGCCTCAGCCCCAGCATTTT. Full variable domain (outside the CDR3, taken from reference TRBV2 and TRBJ1-5): EPEVTQTPSHQVTQMGQEVILRCVPISNHLYFYWYRQILGQKVEFLVSFYNNEISEKSEIFDDQFSVERPDGSNFTLKIRSTKLEDSAMYFCASSYGTGPQPQHFGDGTRLSIL.

The chain is built from TRBV6-6 and TRBJ1-3; tentatively, D is TRBD1 (5 bases). CDR3 length: 16 residues. V lost 6 bases to trimming and J lost 2 bases, with 17 bases between them. The germline V gene has CDR1 MNHNY and CDR2 SVGAGI (reference sequence). CDR3 bases: TGTGCCAGCAGCCCGTACAGGACCTCCACTGGAAACACCATATATTTT. It is translated as CASSPYRTSTGNTIYF.

The chain carries TRBV5-6 and TRBJ1-1, with D perhaps matching TRBD1 (6 bases). Per the germline V gene, CDR1 is SGHDT and CDR2 is YYEEEE. V lost 1 base and J lost 10, with 14 bases in between. The CDR3 loop spans 13 amino acids. The CDR3 nucleotides are TGTGCCAGCAGCTTGAACAACAGGGTCGGAGCTTTCTTT. Its translation: CASSLNNRVGAFF. Using reference TRBV5-6 and TRBJ1-1 for the parts outside the CDR3, the full variable domain is DAGVTQSPTHLIKTRGQQVTLRCSPKSGHDTVSWYQQALGQGPQFIFQYYEEEERQRGNFPDRFSGHQFPNYSSELNVNALLLGDSALYLCASSLNNRVGAFFGQGTRLTVV.

CDR3 sequence reads: CASSGQNYGYTF. CDR3 DNA: TGTGCCAGTAGTGGCCAGAACTATGGCTACACCTTC. The gene calls are TRBV19 and TRBJ1-2; D gene unclear. The germline V gene encodes CDR1 LNHDA and CDR2 SQIVND (reference sequence). Trimming cost V 5 bases and J 2 bases, with 6 bases left between them. This CDR3 has 12 amino acids.

This clone was detected only once. The rearrangement joins TRBV12-5 to TRBJ2-3, with TRBD2 identical over 8 bases. J gave up 5 bases and V 2 bases, and 15 bases lay outside the gene matches. The CDR3 is 18 residues long. Germline V lookup: CDR1 LGHNT, CDR2 FRNRAP. The CDR3 reads CASGLSRLLADPRDTQYF. The CDR3 bases are TGTGCTAGTGGTTTGTCCCGCCTACTAGCGGACCCACGAGATACGCAGTATTTT.

The CDR3 coding sequence is TGTGCCAGCAGTTTAATGGGACAGGGCACAGATACGCAGTATTTT. As protein: CASSLMGQGTDTQYF. The rearrangement links TRBV3-1 (or the pseudogene TRBV3-2) to TRBJ2-3; 8 positions agree with TRBD1. Germline V gene sequence: CDR1 LGHDT, CDR2 YNNKEL (reference sequence). V dropped 6 bases and J dropped 1; count of bases not matched to a gene: 6. The CDR3 extends over 15 amino acids.

This clone was found a few times. The V call is TRBV5-1, the J call TRBJ2-7; 9 bases fit TRBD1. This CDR3 is 15 amino acids long. Germline loops: CDR1 SGHRS, CDR2 YFSETQ. With V trimmed by 2 bases and J by 4 bases, 7 bases remained unmatched. The CDR3 nucleotides are TGCGCCAGCAGCTTCGGGGGACAGGGTAATTACGAGCAGTACTTC. It is translated as CASSFGGQGNYEQYF.